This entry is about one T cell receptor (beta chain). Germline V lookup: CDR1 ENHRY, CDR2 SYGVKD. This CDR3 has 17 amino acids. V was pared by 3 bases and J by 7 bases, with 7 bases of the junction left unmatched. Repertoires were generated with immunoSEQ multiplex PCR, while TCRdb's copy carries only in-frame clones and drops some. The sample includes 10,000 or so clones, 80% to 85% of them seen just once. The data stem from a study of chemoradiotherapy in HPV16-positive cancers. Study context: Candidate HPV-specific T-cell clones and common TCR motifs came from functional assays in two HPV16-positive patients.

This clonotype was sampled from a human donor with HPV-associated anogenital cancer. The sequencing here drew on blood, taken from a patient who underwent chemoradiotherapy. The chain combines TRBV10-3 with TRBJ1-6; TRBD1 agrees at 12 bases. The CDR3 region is CAISEPGQGAANSPLHF. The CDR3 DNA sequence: TGTGCCATCAGTGAACCGGGACAGGGGGCAGCGAATTCACCCCTCCACTTT.